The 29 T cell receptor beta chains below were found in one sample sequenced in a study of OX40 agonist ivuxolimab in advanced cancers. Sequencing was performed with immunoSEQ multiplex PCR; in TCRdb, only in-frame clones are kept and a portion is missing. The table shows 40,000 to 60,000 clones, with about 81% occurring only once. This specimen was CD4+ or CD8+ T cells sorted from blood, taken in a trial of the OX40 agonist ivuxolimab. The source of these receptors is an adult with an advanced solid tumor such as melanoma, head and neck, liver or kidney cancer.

CDR3 sequence (DNA): TGTGCCAGCTCACCACCGATCACGGGTCCCTACGAGCAGTACTTC. It specifies CASSPPITGPYEQYF. This rearrangement joins TRBV18 to TRBJ2-5; no definite D call. The DNA end is more similar to TRBJ2-7, so the J call may be wrong. The CDR3 has 15 amino acids. The germline V gene encodes CDR1 KGHSH and CDR2 LQKENI.

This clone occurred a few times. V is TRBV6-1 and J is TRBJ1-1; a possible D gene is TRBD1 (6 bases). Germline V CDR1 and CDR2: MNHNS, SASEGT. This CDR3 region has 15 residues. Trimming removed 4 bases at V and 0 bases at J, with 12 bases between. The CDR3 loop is CASSGPGHMNTEAFF. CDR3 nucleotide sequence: TGTGCCAGCAGTGGGCCGGGACACATGAACACTGAAGCTTTCTTT.

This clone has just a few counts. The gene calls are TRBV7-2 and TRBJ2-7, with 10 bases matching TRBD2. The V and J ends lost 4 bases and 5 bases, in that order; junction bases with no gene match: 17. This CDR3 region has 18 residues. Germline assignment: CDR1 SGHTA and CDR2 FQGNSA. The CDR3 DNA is TGTGCCAGCAGCTCTCTGGGCCTAGACTCTAGCGGGAGCCACGAGCAGTACTTC. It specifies CASSSLGLDSSGSHEQYF.

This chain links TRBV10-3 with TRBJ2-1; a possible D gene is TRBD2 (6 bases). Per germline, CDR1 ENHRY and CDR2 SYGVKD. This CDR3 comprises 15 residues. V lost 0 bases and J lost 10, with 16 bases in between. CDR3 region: CAISESRIRRDEQFF. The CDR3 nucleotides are TGTGCCATCAGTGAGTCGAGGATCAGGCGGGACGAGCAGTTCTTC.

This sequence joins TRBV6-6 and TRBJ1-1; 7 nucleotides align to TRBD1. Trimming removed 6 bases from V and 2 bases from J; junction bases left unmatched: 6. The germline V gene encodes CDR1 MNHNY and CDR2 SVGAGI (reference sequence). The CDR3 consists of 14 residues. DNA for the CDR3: TGTGCCAGCAGGCCGGGACAGCAAAACACTGAAGCTTTCTTT. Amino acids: CASRPGQQNTEAFF.

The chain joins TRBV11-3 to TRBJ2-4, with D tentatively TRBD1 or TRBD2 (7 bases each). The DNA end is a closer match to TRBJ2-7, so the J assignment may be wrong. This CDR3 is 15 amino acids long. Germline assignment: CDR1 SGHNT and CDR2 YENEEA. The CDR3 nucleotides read TGTGCCAGCAGCGCCTGGGGAGGGGGCCCGTACGAGCAGTACTTC. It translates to CASSAWGGGPYEQYF.

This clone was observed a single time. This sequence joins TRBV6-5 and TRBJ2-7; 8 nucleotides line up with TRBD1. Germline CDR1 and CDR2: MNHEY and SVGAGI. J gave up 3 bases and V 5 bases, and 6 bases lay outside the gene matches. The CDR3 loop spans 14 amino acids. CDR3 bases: TGTGCCAGCAGTGTTGCAGGGGGCTTCTACGAGCAGTACTTC. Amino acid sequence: CASSVAGGFYEQYF.

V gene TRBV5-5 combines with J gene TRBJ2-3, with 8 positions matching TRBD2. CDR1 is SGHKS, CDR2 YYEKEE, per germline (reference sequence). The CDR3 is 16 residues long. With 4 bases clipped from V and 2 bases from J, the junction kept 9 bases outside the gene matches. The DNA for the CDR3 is TGTGCCAGCAGCCCACGGGCTAGCGGGCTCACAGATACGCAGTATTTT. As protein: CASSPRASGLTDTQYF.

The CDR3 region is CASSVLLTGPSYNEQFF. The CDR3 DNA is TGTGCCAGCAGCGTCCTCCTGACAGGACCCTCCTACAATGAGCAGTTCTTC. The chain is built from TRBV9 and TRBJ2-1; the D gene is possibly TRBD1 (6 bases). The V end was cut by 2 bases, the J end by 0 bases, with 15 bases between. The germline V gene encodes CDR1 SGDLS and CDR2 YYNGEE. The CDR3 contains 17 residues.

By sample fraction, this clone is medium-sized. CDR3 DNA: TGTGCTAGTGACAGGGACTCTGGAAACACCATATATTTT. This translates into CASDRDSGNTIYF. The rearrangement links TRBV12-5 to TRBJ1-3; D possibly corresponds to TRBD1 (6 bases). CDR3 size: 13 residues. Germline V gene lookup returns CDR1 LGHNT and CDR2 FRNRAP. V was clipped by 7 bases and J by 0 bases, with 7 bases between them. Complete variable domain (other parts from reference TRBV12-5 and TRBJ1-3): DARVTQTPRHKVTEMGQEVTMRCQPILGHNTVFWYRQTMMQGLELLAYFRNRAPLDDSGMPKDRFSAEMPDATLATLKIQPSEPRDSAVYFCASDRDSGNTIYFGEGSWLTVV.

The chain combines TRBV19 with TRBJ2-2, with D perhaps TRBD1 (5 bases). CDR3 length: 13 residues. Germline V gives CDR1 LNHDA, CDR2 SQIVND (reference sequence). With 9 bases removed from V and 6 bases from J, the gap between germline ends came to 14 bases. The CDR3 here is CASLRQGAGELFF. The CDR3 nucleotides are TGTGCCAGCCTTCGTCAGGGTGCCGGGGAGCTGTTTTTT.

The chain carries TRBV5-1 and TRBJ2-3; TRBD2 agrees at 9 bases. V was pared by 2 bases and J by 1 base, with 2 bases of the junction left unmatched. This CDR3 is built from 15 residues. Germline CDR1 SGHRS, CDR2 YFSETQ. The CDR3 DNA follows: TGCGCCAGCAGCTTTATAGCGGGAGGCACAGATACGCAGTATTTT. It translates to CASSFIAGGTDTQYF.

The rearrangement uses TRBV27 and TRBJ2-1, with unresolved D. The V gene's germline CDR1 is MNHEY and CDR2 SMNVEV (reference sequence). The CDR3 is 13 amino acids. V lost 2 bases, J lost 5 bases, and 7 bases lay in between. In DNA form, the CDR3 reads TGTGCCAGCAGTTTAAATAGGGACAATGAGCAGTTCTTC. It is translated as CASSLNRDNEQFF.

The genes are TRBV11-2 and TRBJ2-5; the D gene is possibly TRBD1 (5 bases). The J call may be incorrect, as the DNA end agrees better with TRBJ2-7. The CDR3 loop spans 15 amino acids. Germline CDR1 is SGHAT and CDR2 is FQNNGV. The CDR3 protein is CASRQSTWGRYEQYF. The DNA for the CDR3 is TGTGCCAGCAGACAATCCACCTGGGGCCGTTACGAGCAGTACTTC.

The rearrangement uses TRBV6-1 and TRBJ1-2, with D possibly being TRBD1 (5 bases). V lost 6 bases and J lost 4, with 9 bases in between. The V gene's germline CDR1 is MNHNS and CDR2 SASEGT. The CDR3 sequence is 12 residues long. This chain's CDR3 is CASRADSYGYTF. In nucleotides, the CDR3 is TGTGCCAGCAGAGCTGACAGCTATGGCTACACCTTC.

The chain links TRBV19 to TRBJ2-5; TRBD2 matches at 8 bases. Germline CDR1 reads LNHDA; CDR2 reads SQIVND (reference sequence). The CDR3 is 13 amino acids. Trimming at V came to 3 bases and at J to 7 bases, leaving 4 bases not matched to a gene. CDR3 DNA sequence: TGTGCCAGTAGTATTGTGCTAGCGGGGACCCAGTACTTC. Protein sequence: CASSIVLAGTQYF.

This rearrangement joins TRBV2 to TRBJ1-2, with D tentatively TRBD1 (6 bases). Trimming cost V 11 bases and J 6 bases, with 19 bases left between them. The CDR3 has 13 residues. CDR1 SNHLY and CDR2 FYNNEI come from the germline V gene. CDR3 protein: CAWGRGGKDGYTF. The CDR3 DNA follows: TGTGCCTGGGGTCGAGGGGGTAAAGATGGCTACACCTTC. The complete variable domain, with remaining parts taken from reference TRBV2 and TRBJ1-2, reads EPEVTQTPSHQVTQMGQEVILRCVPISNHLYFYWYRQILGQKVEFLVSFYNNEISEKSEIFDDQFSVERPDGSNFTLKIRSTKLEDSAMYFCAWGRGGKDGYTFGSGTRLTVV.

In DNA form, the CDR3 reads TGTGCCAGCAGCGATGGGATACAGATCAACACCGGGGAGCTGTTTTTT. Its protein product is CASSDGIQINTGELFF. V is TRBV5-8 and J is TRBJ2-2; no clear D gene. Trimming removed 4 bases at V and 2 bases at J, with 15 bases between. Germline V gene lookup returns CDR1 SGHTS and CDR2 YDEGEE. The CDR3 covers 16 residues.

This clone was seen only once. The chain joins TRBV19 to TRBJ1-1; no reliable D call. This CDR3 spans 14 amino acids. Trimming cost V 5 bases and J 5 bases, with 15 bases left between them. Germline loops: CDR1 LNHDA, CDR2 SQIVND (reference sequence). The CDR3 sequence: CASSATFRRTEAFF. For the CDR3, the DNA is TGTGCCAGTAGTGCGACATTCCGGCGGACTGAAGCTTTCTTT.

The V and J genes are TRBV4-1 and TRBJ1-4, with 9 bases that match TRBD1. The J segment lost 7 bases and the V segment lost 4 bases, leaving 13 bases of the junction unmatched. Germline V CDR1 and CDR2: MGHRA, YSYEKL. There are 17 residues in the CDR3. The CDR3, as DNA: TGCGCCAGCAGCCCCCAACAGGGGGCAAAGTTAGGTGAAAAACTGTTTTTT. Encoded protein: CASSPQQGAKLGEKLFF.

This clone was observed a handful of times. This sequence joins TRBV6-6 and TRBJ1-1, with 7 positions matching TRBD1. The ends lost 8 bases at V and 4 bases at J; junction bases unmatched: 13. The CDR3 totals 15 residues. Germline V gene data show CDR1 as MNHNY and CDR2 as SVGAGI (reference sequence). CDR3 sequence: CASRADREGGTEAFF. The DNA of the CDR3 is TGTGCCAGCCGGGCTGACAGGGAAGGGGGCACTGAAGCTTTCTTT.

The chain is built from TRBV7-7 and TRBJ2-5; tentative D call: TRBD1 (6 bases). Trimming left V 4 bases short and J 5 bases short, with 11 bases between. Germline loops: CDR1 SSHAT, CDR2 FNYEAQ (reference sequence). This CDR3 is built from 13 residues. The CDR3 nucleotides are TGTGCCAGCAGCTGGACAGTGTACGAGACCCAGTACTTC. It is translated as CASSWTVYETQYF.

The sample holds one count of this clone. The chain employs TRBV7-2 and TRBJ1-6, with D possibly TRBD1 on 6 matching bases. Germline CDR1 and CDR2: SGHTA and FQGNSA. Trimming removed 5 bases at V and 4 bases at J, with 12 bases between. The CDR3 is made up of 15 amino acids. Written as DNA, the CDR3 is TGTGCCAGCAGCCCACAGGGTCAGTATAATTCACCCCTCCACTTT. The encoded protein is CASSPQGQYNSPLHF. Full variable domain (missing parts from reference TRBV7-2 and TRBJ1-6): GAGVSQSPSNKVTEKGKDVELRCDPISGHTALYWYRQSLGQGLEFLIYFQGNSAPDKSGLPSDRFSAERTGGSVSTLTIQRTQQEDSAVYLCASSPQGQYNSPLHFGNGTRLTVT.

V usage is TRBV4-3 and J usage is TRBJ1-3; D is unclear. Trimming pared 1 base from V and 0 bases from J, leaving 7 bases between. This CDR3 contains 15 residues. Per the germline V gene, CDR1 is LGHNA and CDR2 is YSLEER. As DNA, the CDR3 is TGCGCCAGCAGCCAAGGGTCGAGCTCTGGAAACACCATATATTTT. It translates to CASSQGSSSGNTIYF.

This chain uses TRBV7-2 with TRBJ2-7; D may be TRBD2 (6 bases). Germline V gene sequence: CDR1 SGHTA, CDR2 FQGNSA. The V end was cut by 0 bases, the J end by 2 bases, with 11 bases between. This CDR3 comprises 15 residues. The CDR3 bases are TGTGCCAGCAGCTTAGCGGGAGGTCTGACCTACGAGCAGTACTTC. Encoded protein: CASSLAGGLTYEQYF.

The CDR3 loop reads CAISDPGIVNNSPLHF. The CDR3 bases are TGTGCCATCAGTGACCCGGGGATAGTAAATAATTCACCCCTCCACTTT. The V gene is TRBV10-3, the J gene TRBJ1-6; no clear D. The CDR3 is 16 residues long. In germline, CDR1 is ENHRY, CDR2 SYGVKD. V lost 3 bases to trimming and J lost 5 bases, with 14 bases between them.

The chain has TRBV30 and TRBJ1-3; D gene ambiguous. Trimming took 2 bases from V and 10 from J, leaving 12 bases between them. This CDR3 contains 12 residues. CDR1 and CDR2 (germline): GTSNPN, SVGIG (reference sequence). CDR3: CAWSIVGYTIYF. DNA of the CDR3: TGTGCCTGGAGTATTGTAGGATATACCATATATTTT.

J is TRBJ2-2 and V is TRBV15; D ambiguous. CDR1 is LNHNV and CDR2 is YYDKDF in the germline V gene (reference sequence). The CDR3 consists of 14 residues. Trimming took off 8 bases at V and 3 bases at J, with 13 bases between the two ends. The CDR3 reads CATSRFADTGELFF. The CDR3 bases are TGTGCCACCTCTAGGTTCGCGGACACCGGGGAGCTGTTTTTT.

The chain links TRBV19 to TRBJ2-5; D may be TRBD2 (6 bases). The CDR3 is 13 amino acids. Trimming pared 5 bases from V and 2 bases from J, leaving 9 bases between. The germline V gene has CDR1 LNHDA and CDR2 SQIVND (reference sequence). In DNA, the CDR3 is TGTGCCAGTAGTCCGGGACTTCAAGAGACCCAGTACTTC. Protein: CASSPGLQETQYF.